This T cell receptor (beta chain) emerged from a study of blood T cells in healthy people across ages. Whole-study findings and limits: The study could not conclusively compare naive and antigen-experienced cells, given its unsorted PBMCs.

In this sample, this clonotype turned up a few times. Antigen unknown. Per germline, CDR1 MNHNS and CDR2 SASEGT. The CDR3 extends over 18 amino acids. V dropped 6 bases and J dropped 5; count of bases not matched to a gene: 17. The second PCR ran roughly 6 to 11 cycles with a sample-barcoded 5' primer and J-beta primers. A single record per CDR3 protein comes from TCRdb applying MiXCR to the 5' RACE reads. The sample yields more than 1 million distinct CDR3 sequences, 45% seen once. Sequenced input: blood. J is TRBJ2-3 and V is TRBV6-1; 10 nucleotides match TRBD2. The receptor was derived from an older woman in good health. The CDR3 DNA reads TGTGCCAGCAGCCGCTGGGTGCTAGCGGGAGAGGAGATAGATACGCAGTATTTT. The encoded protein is CASSRWVLAGEEIDTQYF.